These T cell receptor beta chains were read from a single sample in a study of cytomegalovirus exposure and HLA in healthy donors. Sequenced by immunoSEQ multiplex PCR; TCRdb stores in-frame clones only, minus some. Among under 200,000 clones, 80% to 90% were seen once, and the ten largest hold approximately 8.5%. Material for sequencing was PBMCs. The receptor source for this set is a man in his late teens or twenties in good health and CMV-seropositive. Both conserved end residues are part of each CDR3. D genes are given only for firm matches. Clone sizes are given selectively: once, few, many, or a class where the clone is expanded.

j_gene | v_gene | len | d_gene | abundance | CDR3nt | CDR3aa
TRBJ2-7 | TRBV7-9 | 12 | TRBD1 | few | TGTGCCAGCAGCTTGACAGGGGACGAGCAGTACTTC | CASSLTGDEQYF
TRBJ1-6 | TRBV7-2 | 18 | - | - | TGTGCCAGCAGCTTAAGGGGACACACTGGGCGGTTAGGTTCACCCCTCCACTTT | CASSLRGHTGRLGSPLHF
TRBJ2-1 | TRBV4-1 | 17 | TRBD2 | - | TGCGCCAGCAGCCAAGTCGCTAGCGGGGGAGCCTACAATGAGCAGTTCTTC | CASSQVASGGAYNEQFF
TRBJ2-2 | TRBV5-6 | 16 | TRBD1 | - | TGTGCCAGCAGCTATGGAGACAGGGGCGGAACCGGGGAGCTGTTTTTT | CASSYGDRGGTGELFF
TRBJ2-1 | TRBV5-5 | 15 | TRBD2 | - | TGTGCCAGCAGCCCCGGGGTAGCGGGTCCCAATGAGCAGTTCTTC | CASSPGVAGPNEQFF
TRBJ1-1 | TRBV19 | 17 | TRBD1 | - | TGTGCCAGTAGTATGGAATGGGGGGTCCAGGGGGACACTGAAGCTTTCTTT | CASSMEWGVQGDTEAFF
TRBJ2-1 | TRBV7-3 | 16 | - | - | TGTGCCAGCAGCAATAAGAGGCGAGGCTCCTACAATGAGCAGTTCTTC | CASSNKRRGSYNEQFF
TRBJ1-2 | TRBV6-5 | 13 | - | - | TGTGCCAGCAGTTACACGGGGGGTTACGGCTACACCTTC | CASSYTGGYGYTF
TRBJ2-7 | TRBV5-1 | 17 | TRBD1 | - | TGCGCCAGCAGCTTACACACCACCAGGGGGAACTCCTACGAGCAGTACTTC | CASSLHTTRGNSYEQYF
TRBJ2-3 | TRBV7-2 | 13 | - | - | TGTGCCAGCAGCCAGACACAACAGGGTTCACAGTATTTT | CASSQTQQGSQYF
TRBJ2-7 | TRBV5-1 | 14 | - | - | TGCGCCAGCAGCTTGGTCGCCAGGGCCTACGAGCAGTACTTC | CASSLVARAYEQYF
TRBJ1-2 | TRBV7-3 | 16 | - | - | TGTGCCAGCAGCTCGCGGTTTTTGAGCCTAAACTATGGCTACACCTTC | CASSSRFLSLNYGYTF
TRBJ2-3 | TRBV5-8 | 12 | TRBD2 | few | TGTGCCAGCAGCACCGGGACTAAGACGCAGTATTTT | CASSTGTKTQYF
TRBJ2-7 | TRBV7-2 | 13 | - | - | TGTGCCAGCAGCAACGCACCCAGATACGAGCAGTACTTC | CASSNAPRYEQYF
TRBJ1-2 | TRBV18 | 12 | - | - | TGTGCCAGCTCACAAGGACTCGGCGGCTACACCTTC | CASSQGLGGYTF
TRBJ1-1 | TRBV14 | 20 | - | few | TGTGCCAGCAGCCAAATATCCATCCGGACTGAGGATTTTTGGAACACTGAAGCTTTCTTT | CASSQISIRTEDFWNTEAFF
TRBJ1-1 | TRBV9 | 13 | - | - | TGTGCCAGCAGCGTGGGGGCCAACACTGAAGCTTTCTTT | CASSVGANTEAFF
TRBJ2-7 | TRBV19 | 14 | TRBD2 | - | TGTGCCAGTAGTTCAGCGGGGGGGCCTGACGAGCAGTACTTC | CASSSAGGPDEQYF
TRBJ1-2 | TRBV5-4 | 15 | TRBD1 | - | TGTGCCAGCAGCCTAGGACAGGTGGCAAACTATGGCTACACCTTC | CASSLGQVANYGYTF
TRBJ2-4 | TRBV15 | 13 | - | - | TGTGCCACCAGCGGGGCAGGGGAAAACATTCAGTACTTC | CATSGAGENIQYF
TRBJ2-7 | TRBV2 | 14 | - | - | TGTGCCAGCTTGATCCCTAGTGCGGGTTACGAGCAGTACTTC | CASLIPSAGYEQYF
TRBJ1-5 | TRBV2 | 16 | TRBD1 | - | TGTGCCAGCAGTGAACCCTCTGGACAGGGCAATCAGCCCCAGCATTTT | CASSEPSGQGNQPQHF
TRBJ2-4 | TRBV5-1 | 17 | TRBD1 | - | TGCGCCAGCAGCTTCACCGGGACAGGGAGGGCCAAAAACATTCAGTACTTC | CASSFTGTGRAKNIQYF
TRBJ2-7 | TRBV4-3 | 16 | - | - | TGCGCCAGCAGCCAAGGGATACAGGGGACTCGTGCCGAGCAGTACTTC | CASSQGIQGTRAEQYF
TRBJ1-2 | TRBV7-5 | 16 | - | - | TGTGCCAGAAGCCCCCCCGGGACAGCCGCCTTCTATGGCTACACCTTC | CARSPPGTAAFYGYTF
TRBJ2-2 | TRBV5-8 | 16 | - | - | TGTGCCAGCAGCTTGTGGCAGGGCTCTTTGACCGGGGAGCTGTTTTTT | CASSLWQGSLTGELFF
TRBJ2-7 | TRBV9 | 12 | - | - | TGTGCCAGCAGCCCGGAGGGGCTCGAGCAGTACTTC | CASSPEGLEQYF
TRBJ2-7 | TRBV5-1 | 12 | - | - | TGCGCCAGCAGCTTGGTAGGGGACGAGCAGTACTTC | CASSLVGDEQYF
TRBJ1-3 | TRBV9 | 16 | - | - | TGTGCCAGCAGCGTAGAAGATGACAACTCTGGAAACACCATATATTTT | CASSVEDDNSGNTIYF
TRBJ1-6 | TRBV7-6 | 17 | TRBD1 | - | TGTGCCAGCAGCTTAGGGGTCACAGGGGGCTTATTCGAACCCCTCCACTTT | CASSLGVTGGLFEPLHF
TRBJ2-1 | TRBV13 | 19 | - | - | TGTGCCAGCAGCGCTCCCCCATCGAGGCAGGGTGAATCCTACAATGAGCAGTTCTTC | CASSAPPSRQGESYNEQFF
TRBJ1-1 | TRBV7-9 | 13 | TRBD1 | - | TGTTCCAGCAGCTTACTACAGGGGTTTGGAGCTTTCTTT | CSSSLLQGFGAFF
TRBJ2-1 | TRBV5-4 | 15 | - | - | TGTGCCAGCAGCCTGACAGGCTACTCAAACAATGAGCAGTTCTTC | CASSLTGYSNNEQFF
TRBJ1-1 | TRBV7-2 | 14 | - | once | TGTGCCAGCAGCTTATCAGGCTTGAACACTGAAGCTTTCTTT | CASSLSGLNTEAFF
TRBJ2-2 | TRBV12-5 | 16 | TRBD2 | - | TGTGCTAGTGGCCCCGTGAGCGGGGGGGCTGTTGGGGAGCTGTTTTTT | CASGPVSGGAVGELFF
TRBJ1-2 | TRBV7-6 | 14 | TRBD1 | - | TGTGCCAGCAGCCCCTATGTTGGCCAGGGGGACTACACCTTC | CASSPYVGQGDYTF
TRBJ1-2 | TRBV2 | 14 | - | - | TGTGCCAGCAGGTGGCGGGGGGCGGACTATGGCTACACCTTC | CASRWRGADYGYTF
TRBJ1-2 | TRBV4-1 | 15 | TRBD1 | - | TGCGCCAGCAGCCAGGTTGACAGGGGAAACTATGGCTACACCTTC | CASSQVDRGNYGYTF
TRBJ2-1 | TRBV6-1 | 15 | TRBD1 | medium-sized | TGTGCCAGCAGTGAAGCCGGGACAGGGGGCAATGAGCAGTTCTTC | CASSEAGTGGNEQFF